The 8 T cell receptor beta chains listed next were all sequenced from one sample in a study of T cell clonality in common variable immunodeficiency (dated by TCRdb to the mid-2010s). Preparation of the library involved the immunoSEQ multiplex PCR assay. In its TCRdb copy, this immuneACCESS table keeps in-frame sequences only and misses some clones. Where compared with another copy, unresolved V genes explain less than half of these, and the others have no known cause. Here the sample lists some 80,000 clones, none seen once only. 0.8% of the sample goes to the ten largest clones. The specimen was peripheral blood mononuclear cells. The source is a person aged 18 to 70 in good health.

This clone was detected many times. CDR3 amino acids: CASSLARNEKLFF. The sequenced CDR3 bases are TGTGCCAGCAGCTTAGCCAGAAATGAAAAA. This chain links TRBV7-2 with TRBJ1-4; no definite D call. The observed sequence ends 3 residues before the CDR3 terminus, with the missing tail filled in from the germline J gene. This CDR3 region has 13 residues. Germline V CDR1 and CDR2: SGHTA, FQGNSA. V was shortened by 0 bases and J by 5 bases, with 4 bases between the two germline ends.

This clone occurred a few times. The CDR3: CASSLRTGGTNEQFF. The CDR3 DNA, read in part, is TGTGCCAGTAGTCTTCGGACAGGGGGCACAAATGAG. The V gene is TRBV19, the J gene TRBJ2-1, with TRBD1 matching over 11 bases. The read halts 3 residues ahead of the CDR3 end, with the missing end drawn from the germline J gene. The CDR3 runs 15 residues. V gave up 5 bases and J gave up 7 bases; unmatched junction bases: 7. Germline V gene sequence: CDR1 LNHDA, CDR2 SQIVND (reference sequence).

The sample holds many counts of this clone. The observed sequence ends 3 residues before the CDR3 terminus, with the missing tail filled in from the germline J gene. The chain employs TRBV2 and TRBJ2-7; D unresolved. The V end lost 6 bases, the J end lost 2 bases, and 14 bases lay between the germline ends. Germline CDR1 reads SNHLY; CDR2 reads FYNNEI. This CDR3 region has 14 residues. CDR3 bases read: TGTGCCAGCAGGGCCATCTCTGGCCCCTACGAG. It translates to CASRAISGPYE. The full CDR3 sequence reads CASRAISGPYEQYF.

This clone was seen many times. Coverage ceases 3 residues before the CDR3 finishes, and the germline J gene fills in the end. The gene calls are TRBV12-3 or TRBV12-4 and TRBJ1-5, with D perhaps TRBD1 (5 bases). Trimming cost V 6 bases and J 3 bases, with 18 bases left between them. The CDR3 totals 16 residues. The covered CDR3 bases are TGTGCCAGCAGGTCCCCGTGGGGCCTCAACAATCAGCCC. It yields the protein CASRSPWGLNNQP. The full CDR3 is CASRSPWGLNNQPQHF.

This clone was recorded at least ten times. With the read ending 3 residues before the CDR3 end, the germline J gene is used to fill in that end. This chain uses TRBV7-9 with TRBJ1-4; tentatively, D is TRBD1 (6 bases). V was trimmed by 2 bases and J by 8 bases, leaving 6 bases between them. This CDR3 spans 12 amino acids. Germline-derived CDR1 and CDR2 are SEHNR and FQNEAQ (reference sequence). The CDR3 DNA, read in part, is TGTGCCAGCAGCTTAACAGGGGAAAAA. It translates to CASSLTGEK. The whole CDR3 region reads CASSLTGEKLFF.

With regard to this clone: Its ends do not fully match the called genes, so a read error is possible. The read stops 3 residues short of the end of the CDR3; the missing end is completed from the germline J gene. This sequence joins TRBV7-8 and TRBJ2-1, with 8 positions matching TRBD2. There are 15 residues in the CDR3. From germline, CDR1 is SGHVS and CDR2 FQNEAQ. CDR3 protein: CTSSAGTSSTNEQFF. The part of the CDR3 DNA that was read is TGTACCAGCAGTGCCGGGACTAGTAGTACCAATGAG.

CDR3 loop: CASSLQGTEQFF. The sequenced part of the CDR3 DNA is TGTGCCAGCAGCTTACAGGGAACTGAG. The V call is TRBV7-6, the J call TRBJ2-1; the D gene is possibly TRBD1 (5 bases). The missing CDR3 end, 3 residues past where the read stops, is filled in from the germline J gene. Deletions cut 2 bases from V and 9 bases from J, with 8 bases between. The CDR3 contains 12 residues. CDR1 is SGHVS and CDR2 is FNYEAQ in the germline V gene.

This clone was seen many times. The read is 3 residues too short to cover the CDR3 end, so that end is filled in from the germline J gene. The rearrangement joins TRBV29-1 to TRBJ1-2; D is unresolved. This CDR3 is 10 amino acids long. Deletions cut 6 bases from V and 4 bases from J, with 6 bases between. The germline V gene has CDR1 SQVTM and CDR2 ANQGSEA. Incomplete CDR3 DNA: TGCAGCGTCCGGGTCTATGGC. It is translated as CSVRVYG. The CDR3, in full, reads CSVRVYGYTF. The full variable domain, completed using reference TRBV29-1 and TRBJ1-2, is SAVISQKPSRDICQRGTSLTIQCQVDSQVTMMFWYRQQPGQSLTLIATANQGSEATYESGFVIDKFPISRPNLTFSTLTVSNMSPEDSSIYLCSVRVYGYTFGSGTRLTVV.